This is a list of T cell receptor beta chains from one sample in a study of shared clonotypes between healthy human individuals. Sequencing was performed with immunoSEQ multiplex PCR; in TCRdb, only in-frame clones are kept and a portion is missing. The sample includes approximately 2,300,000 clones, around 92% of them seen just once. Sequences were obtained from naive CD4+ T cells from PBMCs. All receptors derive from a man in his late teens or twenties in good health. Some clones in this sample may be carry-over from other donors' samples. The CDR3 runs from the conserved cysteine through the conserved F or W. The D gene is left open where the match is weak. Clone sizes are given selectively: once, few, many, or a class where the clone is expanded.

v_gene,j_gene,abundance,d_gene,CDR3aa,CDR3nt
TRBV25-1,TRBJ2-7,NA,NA,CASSDIYPTYEQYF,TGTGCCAGCAGTGACATATACCCCACCTACGAGCAGTACTTC
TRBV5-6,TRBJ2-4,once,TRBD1,CASSLDGQVVNF,TGTGCCAGCAGCTTAGATGGACAGGTGGTGAACTTC
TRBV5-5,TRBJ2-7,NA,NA,CASSFVGTPFTKQYF,TGTGCCAGCAGCTTTGTGGGTACGCCCTTCACGAAGCAGTACTTC
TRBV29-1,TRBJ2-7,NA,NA,CSVELGAISYEQYF,TGCAGCGTTGAACTGGGGGCCATCTCCTACGAGCAGTACTTC
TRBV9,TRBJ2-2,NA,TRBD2,CASSVAYGGSNTGELFF,TGTGCCAGCAGCGTAGCTTACGGGGGGTCCAACACCGGGGAGCTGTTTTTT
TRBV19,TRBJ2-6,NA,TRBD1,CASRQGPSGANVLTF,TGTGCCAGTAGACAGGGGCCCTCTGGGGCCAACGTCCTGACTTTC
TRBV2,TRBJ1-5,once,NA,CASSKRDSNQPQHF,TGTGCCAGCAGTAAGCGGGATAGCAATCAGCCCCAGCATTTT
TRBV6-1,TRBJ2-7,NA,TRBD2,CASGLAGVGAYEQYF,TGTGCCAGCGGGCTAGCGGGAGTCGGCGCCTACGAGCAGTACTTC
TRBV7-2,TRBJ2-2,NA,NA,CASSPWRANTGELFF,TGTGCCAGCAGCCCCTGGCGGGCGAACACCGGGGAGCTGTTTTTT
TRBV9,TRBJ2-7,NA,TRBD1,CASSRRTGAYEQYF,TGTGCCAGCAGCCGACGGACAGGGGCCTACGAGCAGTACTTC
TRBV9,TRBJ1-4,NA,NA,CASSVLDRAGRLFF,TGTGCCAGCAGCGTACTCGATAGGGCCGGCAGACTGTTTTTT
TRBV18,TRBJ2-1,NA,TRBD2,CASQWGGTGYNEQFF,TGTGCCAGCCAGTGGGGGGGGACTGGCTACAATGAGCAGTTCTTC
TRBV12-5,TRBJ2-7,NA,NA,CASGSTRDSYEQYF,TGTGCTAGTGGTTCAACGCGGGACTCCTACGAGCAGTACTTC
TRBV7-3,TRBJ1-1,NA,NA,CASSLTRNTEAFF,TGTGCCAGCAGCTTGACGAGGAACACTGAAGCTTTCTTT
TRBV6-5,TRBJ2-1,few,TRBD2,CASSQRGMDEQFF,TGTGCCAGCTCCCAGCGGGGAATGGATGAGCAGTTCTTC
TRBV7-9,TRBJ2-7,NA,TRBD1,CASSLAQGTYEQYF,TGTGCCAGCAGCTTAGCACAGGGGACCTACGAGCAGTACTTC
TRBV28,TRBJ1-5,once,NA,CASGSGTNQPQHF,TGTGCCAGCGGGTCGGGGACCAATCAGCCCCAGCATTTT
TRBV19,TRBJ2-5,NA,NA,CASSMVGQETQYF,TGTGCCAGTAGTATGGTCGGACAAGAGACCCAGTACTTC
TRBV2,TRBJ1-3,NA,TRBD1,CASTPGQGRSGNTIYF,TGTGCCAGCACCCCGGGACAGGGCCGCTCTGGAAACACCATATATTTT
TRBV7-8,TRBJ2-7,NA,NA,CASSLSDYSYEQYF,TGTGCCAGCAGCTTAAGCGACTATTCCTACGAGCAGTACTTC
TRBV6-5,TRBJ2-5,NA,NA,CASSLQAQETQYF,TGTGCCAGCAGTTTGCAGGCGCAAGAGACCCAGTACTTC
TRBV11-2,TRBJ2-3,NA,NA,CASSSVVLAPTDTQYF,TGTGCCAGCAGCAGTGTCGTTCTAGCTCCCACAGATACGCAGTATTTT
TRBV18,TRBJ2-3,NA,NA,CASSLHKEDTQYF,TGTGCCAGCTCACTTCACAAGGAAGATACGCAGTATTTT
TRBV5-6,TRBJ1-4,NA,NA,CASSSVGELGEKLFF,TGTGCCAGCAGCTCGGTTGGGGAACTGGGGGAAAAACTGTTTTTT
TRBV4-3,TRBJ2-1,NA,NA,CASSSRPGAGVDEQFF,TGCGCCAGCAGCTCCCGCCCAGGGGCGGGAGTCGATGAGCAGTTCTTC
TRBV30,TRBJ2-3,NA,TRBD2,CAWSIRTSGYTDTQYF,TGTGCCTGGAGTATCCGGACTAGCGGATACACAGATACGCAGTATTTT
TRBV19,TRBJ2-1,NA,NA,CASSQESLGDNEQFF,TGTGCCAGTAGCCAGGAATCTCTCGGGGACAATGAGCAGTTCTTC
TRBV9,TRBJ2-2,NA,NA,CASSVAVGNTGELFF,TGTGCCAGCAGCGTAGCGGTTGGAAACACCGGGGAGCTGTTTTTT
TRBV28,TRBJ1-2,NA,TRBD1,CASSEPGQGAEGYTF,TGTGCCAGCAGTGAACCGGGACAGGGGGCGGAAGGCTACACCTTC
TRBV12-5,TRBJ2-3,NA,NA,CASGLVGTDTQYF,TGTGCTAGTGGTTTGGTGGGGACAGATACGCAGTATTTT
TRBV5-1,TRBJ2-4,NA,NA,CASNADSWYGIQYF,TGCGCCAGCAACGCGGACAGCTGGTATGGGATTCAGTACTTC
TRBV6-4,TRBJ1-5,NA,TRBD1,CASSEQGGPWQPQHF,TGTGCCAGCAGTGAACAGGGGGGTCCATGGCAGCCCCAGCATTTT